The source of this T cell receptor beta chain is a study of blood T cell repertoires in COVID-19. For the study at large: The samples span acute and convalescent COVID-19 from the United States, Italy and Spain.

Produced via immunoSEQ multiplex PCR; TCRdb's table is partial and in-frame only. The sample lists 25,000 or so clones, around 94% occurring once. This CDR3 is 15 amino acids long. Per the germline V gene, CDR1 is SGHAT and CDR2 is FQNNGV. The J segment lost 6 bases and the V segment lost 4 bases, leaving 7 bases of the junction unmatched. The sequence came from a woman in her fifties or sixties with active COVID-19. The rearrangement links TRBV11-2 to TRBJ1-2, with 11 bases that match TRBD1. The sequenced sample was peripheral blood. The CDR3: CASSYGTGGRDGYTF. The CDR3 nucleotides are TGTGCCAGCAGCTACGGGACAGGGGGTAGGGATGGCTACACCTTC.